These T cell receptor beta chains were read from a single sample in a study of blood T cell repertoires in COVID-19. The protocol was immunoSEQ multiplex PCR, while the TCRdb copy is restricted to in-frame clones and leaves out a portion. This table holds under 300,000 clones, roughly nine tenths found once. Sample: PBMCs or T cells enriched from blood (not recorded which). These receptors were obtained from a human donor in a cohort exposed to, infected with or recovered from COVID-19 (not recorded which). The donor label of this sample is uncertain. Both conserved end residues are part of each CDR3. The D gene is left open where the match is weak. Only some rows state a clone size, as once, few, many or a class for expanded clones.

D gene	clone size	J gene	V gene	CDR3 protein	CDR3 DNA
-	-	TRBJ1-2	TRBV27	CASSHRDGVYTF	TGTGCCAGCAGTCACAGGGATGGCGTCTACACCTTC
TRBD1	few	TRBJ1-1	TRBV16	CASSDHRGGTEAFF	TGTGCCAGCAGTGACCACAGGGGAGGCACTGAAGCTTTCTTT
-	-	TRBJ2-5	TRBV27	CASALMEIGTQYF	TGTGCCAGCGCACTGATGGAGATAGGGACCCAGTACTTC
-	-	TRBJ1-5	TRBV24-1	CATSDSGDQPQHF	TGTGCCACCAGTGATTCCGGGGATCAGCCCCAGCATTTT
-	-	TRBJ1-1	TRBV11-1	CASSFTGRSEAFF	TGTGCCAGCAGCTTTACAGGGCGCTCTGAAGCTTTCTTT
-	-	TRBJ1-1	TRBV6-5	CASSNRRGRYTEAFF	TGTGCCAGCAGCAATAGGCGGGGAAGGTACACTGAAGCTTTCTTT
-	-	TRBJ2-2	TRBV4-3	CASSQAQGPGELFF	TGCGCCAGCAGCCAAGCCCAGGGCCCCGGGGAGCTGTTTTTT
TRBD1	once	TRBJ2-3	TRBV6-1	CASSERDRDTQYF	TGTGCCAGCAGTGAAAGGGACAGGGATACGCAGTATTTT
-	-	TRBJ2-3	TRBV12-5	CASGLSAPLGGLTDTQYF	TGTGCTAGTGGTTTGTCCGCCCCGTTAGGAGGGCTCACAGATACGCAGTATTTT
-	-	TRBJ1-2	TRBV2	CASVTGEGGYGYTF	TGTGCCAGCGTCACGGGAGAGGGTGGCTATGGCTACACCTTC
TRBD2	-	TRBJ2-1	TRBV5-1	CASSWGFAGGVSLSYNEQFF	TGCGCCAGCAGCTGGGGCTTCGCGGGGGGAGTTTCCCTCTCCTACAATGAGCAGTTCTTC
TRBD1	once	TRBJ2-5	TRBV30	CAWSGQGLTQYF	TGTGCCTGGAGTGGACAGGGGTTGACCCAGTACTTC
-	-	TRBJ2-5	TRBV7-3	CASSRDPEGETQYF	TGTGCCAGCAGCCGGGATCCGGAGGGGGAGACCCAGTACTTC
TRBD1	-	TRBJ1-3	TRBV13	CASSFRDRAGNTIYF	TGTGCCAGCAGCTTCCGGGACAGGGCCGGAAACACCATATATTTT
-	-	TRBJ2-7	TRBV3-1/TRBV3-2	CASSPRGSGPYEQYF	TGTGCCAGCAGCCCCCGAGGTAGCGGACCCTACGAGCAGTACTTC
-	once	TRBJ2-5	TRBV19	CASSTQGHRQETQYF	TGTGCCAGTAGTACCCAGGGGCATCGACAAGAGACCCAGTACTTC
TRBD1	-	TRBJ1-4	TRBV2	CASIRDRENEKLFF	TGTGCCAGCATAAGGGACAGGGAAAATGAAAAACTGTTTTTT
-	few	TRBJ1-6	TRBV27	CASTVLYRENSPLHF	TGTGCCAGCACGGTCCTCTACAGGGAGAATTCACCCCTCCACTTT
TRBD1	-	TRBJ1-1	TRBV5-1	CASSLGGTGGGTEAFF	TGCGCCAGCAGCTTGGGAGGGACAGGGGGAGGTACTGAAGCTTTCTTT
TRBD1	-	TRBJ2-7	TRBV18	CASSPTKAGGEQYF	TGTGCCAGCTCACCAACCAAGGCAGGGGGCGAGCAGTACTTC
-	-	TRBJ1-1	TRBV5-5	CASSFLRNTEAFF	TGTGCCAGCAGCTTTCTGCGGAACACTGAAGCTTTCTTT
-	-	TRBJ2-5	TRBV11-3	CASSPGSGLETQYF	TGTGCCAGCAGCCCAGGTTCGGGGTTAGAGACCCAGTACTTC
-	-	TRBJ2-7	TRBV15	CATSREPGFWYEQYF	TGTGCCACCAGCAGAGAACCCGGGTTTTGGTACGAGCAGTACTTC
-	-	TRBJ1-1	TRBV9	CASSVEGLADEAFF	TGTGCCAGCAGCGTAGAAGGGCTAGCGGATGAAGCTTTCTTT
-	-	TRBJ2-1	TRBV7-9	CASSPGGGGNEQFF	TGTGCCAGCAGCCCTGGGGGGGGCGGGAATGAGCAGTTCTTC
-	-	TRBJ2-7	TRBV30	CAWSVRDYEQYF	TGTGCCTGGAGTGTCCGGGACTACGAGCAGTACTTC
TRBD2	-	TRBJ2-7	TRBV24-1	CATSDGGGYEQYF	TGTGCCACCAGTGATGGGGGGGGCTACGAGCAGTACTTC
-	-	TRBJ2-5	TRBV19	CASSMVREETQYF	TGTGCCAGTAGTATGGTGCGAGAAGAGACCCAGTACTTC
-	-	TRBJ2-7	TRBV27	CASSLGHPYEQYF	TGTGCCAGCAGTTTAGGGCATCCCTACGAGCAGTACTTC
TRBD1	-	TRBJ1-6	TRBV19	CASTQGTGSSPLHF	TGTGCCAGTACCCAGGGGACAGGGTCTTCACCCCTCCACTTT
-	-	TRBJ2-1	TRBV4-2	CASSQDLSSYNEQFF	TGTGCCAGCAGCCAAGATCTTAGTTCCTACAATGAGCAGTTCTTC
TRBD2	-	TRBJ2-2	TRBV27	CASSLGTSPGELFF	TGTGCCAGCAGTTTAGGGACTAGCCCCGGGGAGCTGTTTTTT
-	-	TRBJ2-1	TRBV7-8	CASSLPREKPYNEQFF	TGTGCCAGCAGCTTACCTCGGGAGAAACCCTACAATGAGCAGTTCTTC
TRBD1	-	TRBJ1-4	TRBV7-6	CASSLGGTGTPNFNF	TGTGCCAGCAGCTTAGGGGGGACAGGGACGCCCAACTTTAACTTT
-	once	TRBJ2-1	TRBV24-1	CATSDYTGITYNEQFF	TGTGCCACCAGTGATTACACGGGAATCACCTACAATGAGCAGTTCTTC
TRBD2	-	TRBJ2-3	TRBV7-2	CASSLALRLATDTQYF	TGTGCCAGCAGCTTAGCTCTTCGACTAGCCACAGATACGCAGTATTTT
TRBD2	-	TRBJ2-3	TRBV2	CASSEILLAGASGAATQYF	TGTGCCAGCAGTGAAATTTTATTAGCCGGGGCTAGCGGGGCAGCTACGCAGTATTTT
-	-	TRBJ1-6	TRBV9	CASSVGAGDEESPLHF	TGTGCCAGCAGCGTAGGGGCAGGGGACGAGGAGTCACCCCTCCACTTT
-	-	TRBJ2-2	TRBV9	CASSPLRSSDTGELFF	TGTGCCAGCAGCCCACTAAGGAGTAGCGACACCGGGGAGCTGTTTTTT